A single sample is the source of the 2 T cell receptor beta chains below, sequenced in a study of human T cells and chemical hapten exposure. Stated time point: patch test 2, 6 weeks after DPC sensitization. Treatment here: therapeutic diphenylcyclopropenone sensitization with weekly scalp DPC. MiXCR, applied by TCRdb to the RACE reads, yields one record per CDR3 protein. The sample holds fewer than 80,000 distinct CDR3 sequences; about 9.4% are singletons and the top ten take around 7%. The sample in question was whole blood, obtained in connection with sensitization to the hapten diphenylcyclopropenone (DPC). The origin of the receptors is a woman aged 50 to 60 with alopecia areata. Some clones in this sample may be carry-over from other donors' samples.

The chain recombines TRBV5-6 with TRBJ2-7; the match to TRBD2 covers 14 bases. The CDR3 has 22 residues. V lost 0 bases, J lost 3 bases, and 20 bases stayed unmatched. The germline V gene encodes CDR1 SGHDT and CDR2 YYEEEE. The CDR3 DNA is TGTGCCAGCAGCTTGGAGATGGGCGGGCCCGGGACTAGCGGGAGTCCCCTCTACGAGCAGTACTTC. Translation gives CASSLEMGGPGTSGSPLYEQYF.

Only a few counts were recorded for this clonotype. J is TRBJ2-3 and V is TRBV2, with no clear D. The V gene's germline CDR1 is SNHLY and CDR2 FYNNEI. This CDR3 has 15 amino acids. Between the trimmed V and J ends, which lost 5 bases and 5 bases, there was a span of 17 bases. CDR3 nucleotides: TGTGCCAGCAGTTCCCGCCTAGTTGCAGGAGATACGCAGTATTTT. Amino acid sequence: CASSSRLVAGDTQYF.